What follows describes a single T cell receptor beta chain. These data are taken from a study of shared clonotypes between healthy human individuals. Measured with immunoSEQ multiplex PCR; TCRdb has only the in-frame clones, and not every one. The table includes about 490,000 clones, 60% to 85% detected once. CDR1 KGHSH and CDR2 LQKENI come from the germline V gene. Between the trimmed V and J ends, which lost 3 bases and 3 bases, there was a span of 14 bases. The CDR3 extends over 15 amino acids. This sequence was found in a woman between 35 and 50 years old in good health. Some clones in this sample may be carry-over from other donors' samples. The source material was PBMCs. The chain is built from TRBV18 and TRBJ1-2, with D uncertain. The CDR3 DNA reads as TGTGCCAGCTCACCCTACTCCCGGGCCTACTATGGCTACACCTTC. Residues: CASSPYSRAYYGYTF.